This is a list of T cell receptor beta chains from one sample in a study of blood T cell repertoires in COVID-19. Measured with immunoSEQ multiplex PCR; TCRdb has only the in-frame clones, and not every one. Of a few hundred thousand clones in the sample, roughly 86% were seen once. The sample consisted of PBMCs or T cells enriched from blood (not recorded which). Receptors originate from a woman in her twenties or thirties who had recovered from COVID-19. CDR3s include the opening cysteine and the closing phenylalanine or tryptophan. Size is stated for part of the rows, as once, few or many counts, or as a class when the clone is expanded.

abundance,v_gene,j_gene,CDR3aa
-,TRBV3-1/TRBV3-2,TRBJ1-1,CASSQVRGEAFF
-,TRBV6-4,TRBJ1-1,CASSRDRYTEAFF
-,TRBV14,TRBJ2-2,CASSLPSRNTGELFF
-,TRBV6-2/TRBV6-3,TRBJ1-2,CASSSTGLPGGYTF
-,TRBV19,TRBJ2-7,CASSNVGQGTYEQYF
-,TRBV27,TRBJ2-2,CASSLWLAGGTGELFF
-,TRBV9,TRBJ2-7,CASSPTDRKVNEQYF
-,TRBV7-2,TRBJ2-1,CASSLTTSFVGSYNEQFF
-,TRBV5-1,TRBJ2-1,CASSFFMGGFRDEQFF
-,TRBV28,TRBJ1-1,CASSFEGAGGRDTEAFF
-,TRBV7-7,TRBJ2-5,CASSLGWTGGEETQYF
-,TRBV14,TRBJ2-5,CASSQVKGQGDDQETQYF
-,TRBV25-1,TRBJ2-1,CASSRPGGNEQFF
-,TRBV28,TRBJ2-5,CASSLIWKSQGEETQYF
-,TRBV7-9,TRBJ2-7,CASSFGLAGGDYEQYF
-,TRBV30,TRBJ1-5,CAWSYTASTHQPQHF
-,TRBV3-1/TRBV3-2,TRBJ1-1,CASSQPGGTEAFF
-,TRBV4-1,TRBJ2-1,CASSLGREAGGRYNEQFF
-,TRBV10-3,TRBJ2-5,CAISPAMDAGTSRETQYF
-,TRBV11-1,TRBJ2-3,CASSFVAGGTDTQYF
-,TRBV27,TRBJ2-3,CASSFKRRITDTQYF
-,TRBV7-9,TRBJ1-1,CASRGQRYTEAFF
-,TRBV19,TRBJ2-3,CASSPRPLTDTQYF
once,TRBV13,TRBJ2-3,CASSLTSGGSTDTQYF
-,TRBV7-9,TRBJ1-2,CASSFGTDYGYTF
-,TRBV5-6,TRBJ2-1,CASSLFFGQAGEQFF
few,TRBV24-1,TRBJ2-2,CATSDQRENTGELFF
-,TRBV9,TRBJ2-2,CASSVGTDTGELFF
few,TRBV30,TRBJ1-4,CAWSVNRPNEKLFF
-,TRBV6-5,TRBJ1-4,CASSRPGQPNEKLFF
-,TRBV28,TRBJ2-3,CASIGGLYTDTQYF
-,TRBV7-9,TRBJ2-1,CASRGGQGTEQFF
-,TRBV7-2,TRBJ2-1,CASSPPGLAGFGQFF
-,TRBV6-5,TRBJ1-5,CATRSGQGVKQPQHF
-,TRBV6-2/TRBV6-3,TRBJ2-1,CASSIAGAYYNEQFF
-,TRBV2,TRBJ1-1,CASSDQGATEAFF
-,TRBV15,TRBJ2-7,CATSRDAGIYEQYF
-,TRBV7-6,TRBJ2-1,CASSLANFRRGDDEQFF
-,TRBV24-1,TRBJ2-3,CATSDPAGTDTQYF
-,TRBV6-5,TRBJ1-5,CASVVYSNQPQHF
-,TRBV4-1,TRBJ2-5,CASSPLVAGEETQYF
-,TRBV9,TRBJ2-1,CASSPGGLNEQFF
-,TRBV28,TRBJ1-6,CASRLNSPLHF
-,TRBV9,TRBJ2-1,CASSPMDRYNEQFF
-,TRBV9,TRBJ2-6,CASSAPSGGPRRLSGANVLTF
-,TRBV5-8,TRBJ2-2,CASSLWAKRTGELFF
-,TRBV6-2/TRBV6-3,TRBJ2-2,CASSPRDRLTGELFF
-,TRBV20-1,TRBJ2-1,CSAPRGPEQFF